The 32 T cell receptor beta chains below were found in one sample sequenced in a study of blood T cells in healthy people across ages. For the second PCR, which ran for about 6 to 11 cycles, a sample-barcoded 5' primer and a J-beta primer mix were used. TCRdb reanalysed the 5' RACE reads using MiXCR and keeps one entry per CDR3 protein. The profile covers fewer than 700,000 distinct CDR3 sequences, with approximately 40% appearing a single time and 30% taken by the ten largest. Sequencing was done on a sample of blood. The receptors were sampled from a man older than 75 in good health.

For this clonotype: The junction departs from the called germline gene at one end, perhaps through a read error. V usage is TRBV14 and J usage is TRBJ2-3, with 9 nucleotides matching TRBD1. This CDR3 spans 13 amino acids. From germline, CDR1 is SGHDN and CDR2 FVKESK. For the CDR3, the DNA is TGTGCCAGCAACCAACCTTCCGGGACAGGGAAGTATTTT. The encoded protein is CASNQPSGTGKYF.

The chain combines TRBV11-2 with TRBJ2-5, with TRBD2 matching over 8 bases. The CDR3 covers 15 residues. The V segment lost 5 bases and the J segment 4 bases; nucleotides outside the gene matches: 9. The V gene's germline CDR1 is SGHAT and CDR2 FQNNGV. CDR3 sequence (DNA): TGTGCCAGCAGCCTACGGAACGCGGGGGGAGAGACCCAGTACTTC. Protein: CASSLRNAGGETQYF.

J is TRBJ1-2 and V is TRBV20-1; 9 bases line up with TRBD1. The CDR3 is 13 amino acids. J gave up 4 bases and V 5 bases, and 5 bases lay outside the gene matches. The V gene's germline CDR1 is DFQATT and CDR2 SNEGSKA (reference sequence). This chain's CDR3 is CSAYRGQGYGYTF. Here the CDR3 DNA reads TGCAGTGCTTACAGGGGGCAGGGCTATGGCTACACCTTC.

V and J are TRBV12-3 or TRBV12-4 and TRBJ2-7; TRBD2 is a possible D gene (5 bases). Deletions cut 5 bases from V and 7 bases from J, with 9 bases between. The CDR3 runs 11 residues. CDR3 protein: CASSVEVEQYF. As DNA, the CDR3 is TGTGCCAGCAGTGTGGAGGTAGAGCAGTACTTC.

This chain links TRBV7-2 with TRBJ2-1; D is perhaps TRBD2 (5 bases). Trimming shortened V by 3 bases and J by 0 bases, and 18 bases separated the two germline ends. The CDR3 spans 18 residues. CDR1 SGHTA and CDR2 FQGNSA come from the germline V gene. CDR3 DNA sequence: TGTGCCAGCAGCTTGATTCTTACAGCGGAAAGCTCCTACAATGAGCAGTTCTTC. Encoded protein: CASSLILTAESSYNEQFF.

This clonotype has just a few counts. The V and J genes are TRBV6-5 and TRBJ2-3, with D possibly TRBD2 on 6 matching bases. Per the germline V gene, CDR1 is MNHEY and CDR2 is SVGAGI. The CDR3 consists of 15 residues. V shed 4 bases and J shed 5 bases, with 16 bases lying between them. CDR3 amino acids: CASSWDGSEKDTQYF. The CDR3 DNA sequence: TGTGCCAGCAGTTGGGACGGGAGTGAAAAAGATACGCAGTATTTT.

The rearrangement joins TRBV3-1 to TRBJ2-5; possibly TRBD1 for D (5 bases). The J call may be wrong; the DNA end is better matched by TRBJ2-7. Germline CDR1 is LGHDT and CDR2 is YNNKEL (reference sequence). This CDR3 is built from 16 residues. The CDR3, as DNA: TGTGCCAGCAGCCAAGGATGGGTTCCAGGGCGATACGAGCAGTACTTC. Translated: CASSQGWVPGRYEQYF.

The V call is TRBV27, the J call TRBJ2-6; D is ambiguous. This CDR3 comprises 20 residues. Trimming stripped 6 bases from V and 2 bases from J, with 26 bases between. Germline CDR1 MNHEY, CDR2 SMNVEV (reference sequence). CDR3 DNA: TGTGCCAGCAGCCCAACCCTTATCGGGCAGGTCAGGCCTGGGGCCAACGTCCTGACTTTC. This translates into CASSPTLIGQVRPGANVLTF.

This clonotype was picked up many times. The chain has TRBV5-5 and TRBJ2-4; D unclear. Germline CDR1 reads SGHKS; CDR2 reads YYEKEE (reference sequence). The V end was cut by 0 bases, the J end by 0 bases, with 7 bases between. This CDR3 region has 15 residues. CDR3 loop: CASSLASGAKNIQYF. The CDR3 DNA reads TGTGCCAGCAGCTTGGCCTCCGGAGCCAAAAACATTCAGTACTTC.

This chain joins TRBV9 and TRBJ2-1; D possibly uses TRBD1 or TRBD2 (6 bases each). The CDR3 has 16 residues. The V gene's germline CDR1 is SGDLS and CDR2 YYNGEE. Trimming stripped 0 bases from V and 2 bases from J, with 12 bases between. The CDR3, as DNA: TGTGCCAGCAGCGTAGGAGGGGGGAGAACCTACAATGAGCAGTTCTTC. Its protein is CASSVGGGRTYNEQFF. Filled out from reference TRBV9 and TRBJ2-1, the complete variable domain reads DSGVTQTPKHLITATGQRVTLRCSPRSGDLSVYWYQQSLDQGLQFLIQYYNGEERAKGNILERFSAQQFPDLHSELNLSSLELGDSALYFCASSVGGGRTYNEQFFGPGTRLTVL.

Turning to this clonotype: A much bigger clone sits one base away, suggesting this may be a read error. The chain links TRBV6-2 or TRBV6-3 to TRBJ2-3; D is possibly TRBD2 (5 bases). V lost 2 bases and J lost 4, with 10 bases in between. The germline CDR1 and CDR2 sequences are MNHEY and SVGEGT. CDR3 length: 14 amino acids. As DNA, the CDR3 is TGTGCCAGCAGTTACGGGAATAGCGCAGATACGCAGTATTTT. Translation: CASSYGNSADTQYF.

The chain recombines TRBV20-1 with TRBJ2-7; 7 positions agree with TRBD2. This CDR3 spans 16 amino acids. Germline V gene lookup returns CDR1 DFQATT and CDR2 SNEGSKA (reference sequence). Trimming took 0 bases from V and 7 from J; bases not matched to a gene: 15. The CDR3: CSARDPGGPTYNEQYF. In DNA form, the CDR3 reads TGCAGTGCTAGAGACCCGGGGGGTCCTACCTACAATGAGCAGTACTTC.

This chain links TRBV6-2 or TRBV6-3 with TRBJ2-3; the D is unclear. The ends were cut back, 0 bases at V and 3 bases at J, with 19 bases in the middle. This CDR3 comprises 18 residues. Germline CDR1 MNHEY, CDR2 SVGEGT. The CDR3: CASSYSTSGCDKTDTQYF. The DNA for the CDR3 is TGTGCCAGCAGTTACTCGACTTCCGGGTGTGATAAGACAGATACGCAGTATTTT.

V gene TRBV12-3 or TRBV12-4 combines with J gene TRBJ1-2, with D possibly matching TRBD1 (5 bases). Trimming removed 7 bases at V and 3 bases at J, with 18 bases between. This CDR3 contains 15 residues. For the CDR3, the DNA is TGTGCCAGCACCTTCCCAGGGCAGGAATACTATGGCTACACCTTC. Translating it yields CASTFPGQEYYGYTF.

This chain uses TRBV5-6 with TRBJ1-6; TRBD1 might be the D (5 bases). V shed 2 bases and J shed 6 bases, with 18 bases lying between them. The germline gives CDR1 SGHDT, CDR2 YYEEEE. This CDR3 contains 17 residues. The CDR3 region has the DNA TGTGCCAGCAGCTTACTCGGGGGTAATTTCCTTAATTCACCCCTCCACTTT. Translation: CASSLLGGNFLNSPLHF.

This clonotype was found a few times. The rearrangement joins TRBV6-5 to TRBJ2-3, with a tentative D call TRBD1 (5 bases). Per the germline V gene, CDR1 is MNHEY and CDR2 is SVGAGI. V lost 3 bases and J 6 bases, leaving 16 bases between the germline ends. This CDR3 is built from 15 residues. The CDR3 spells CASSYGARSEDTQYF. The CDR3 DNA is TGTGCCAGCAGTTATGGGGCCAGGTCCGAGGATACGCAGTATTTT.

This clonotype was picked up a small number of times. This rearrangement joins TRBV6-2 or TRBV6-3 to TRBJ2-7; 8 bases fit TRBD2. The CDR3 runs 16 residues. CDR1 and CDR2 from the germline V gene are MNHEY and SVGEGT. The ends lost 2 bases at V and 6 bases at J; junction bases unmatched: 12. Here the CDR3 DNA reads TGTGCCAGCAGTTACCCCAGGGGAGCGGGAGTTGCCGAGCAGTACTTC. Translating it yields CASSYPRGAGVAEQYF.

V is TRBV5-5 and J is TRBJ2-1; 12 bases align to TRBD2. The CDR3 is 16 amino acids. The V gene end was trimmed by 4 bases and the J gene end by 7 bases; junction bases not matched to a gene: 9. The germline gives CDR1 SGHKS, CDR2 YYEKEE (reference sequence). CDR3 bases: TGTGCCAGCAGCCCCACTCCTAGCGGGGGGGAAAATGAGCAGTTCTTC. It is translated as CASSPTPSGGENEQFF.

The V gene is TRBV5-1, the J gene TRBJ2-1; 8 positions agree with TRBD2. The CDR3 has 15 amino acids. The germline gives CDR1 SGHRS, CDR2 YFSETQ. With V trimmed by 2 bases and J by 5 bases, 6 bases remained unmatched. The CDR3 protein is CASSFSLAGDNEQFF. The DNA of the CDR3 is TGCGCCAGCAGCTTTTCTCTAGCGGGTGACAATGAGCAGTTCTTC.

This clonotype was picked up a small number of times. The chain links TRBV3-1 to TRBJ2-1; TRBD2 aligns across 10 bases. This CDR3 spans 16 amino acids. The germline V gene has CDR1 LGHDT and CDR2 YNNKEL (reference sequence). V dropped 4 bases and J dropped 0; count of bases not matched to a gene: 3. The CDR3 DNA is TGTGCCAGCAGCCGGGCTAGCGGGGGCTCCTACAATGAGCAGTTCTTC. This codes for CASSRASGGSYNEQFF.

This clonotype came up many times. This chain joins TRBV7-2 and TRBJ2-3; no clear D gene. This CDR3 contains 13 residues. V dropped 6 bases and J dropped 5 bases, with 12 bases sitting between them. Germline assignment: CDR1 SGHTA and CDR2 FQGNSA. The DNA for the CDR3 is TGTGCCAGCAGACGGTTAATAGAAGATACGCAGTATTTT. Translation: CASRRLIEDTQYF. Variable domain in full (rest from reference TRBV7-2 and TRBJ2-3): GAGVSQSPSNKVTEKGKDVELRCDPISGHTALYWYRQSLGQGLEFLIYFQGNSAPDKSGLPSDRFSAERTGGSVSTLTIQRTQQEDSAVYLCASRRLIEDTQYFGPGTRLTVL.

This chain uses TRBV9 with TRBJ2-3; 7 positions agree with TRBD1. Germline-derived CDR1 and CDR2 are SGDLS and YYNGEE. The CDR3 totals 16 residues. With V trimmed by 4 bases and J by 0 bases, 8 bases remained unmatched. The CDR3: CASSPNDRASTDTQYF. Written as DNA, the CDR3 is TGTGCCAGCAGCCCGAACGACAGGGCCAGCACAGATACGCAGTATTTT. Variable domain in full (rest from reference TRBV9 and TRBJ2-3): DSGVTQTPKHLITATGQRVTLRCSPRSGDLSVYWYQQSLDQGLQFLIQYYNGEERAKGNILERFSAQQFPDLHSELNLSSLELGDSALYFCASSPNDRASTDTQYFGPGTRLTVL.

The rearrangement joins TRBV7-9 to TRBJ2-7; TRBD2 matches at 12 bases. CDR1 SEHNR and CDR2 FQNEAQ come from the germline V gene (reference sequence). With 7 bases clipped from V and 6 bases from J, the junction kept 10 bases outside the gene matches. The CDR3 is made up of 15 amino acids. The CDR3 reads CASTSASGRGSEQYF. In DNA, the CDR3 is TGTGCCAGCACCTCCGCTAGCGGGAGGGGTAGCGAGCAGTACTTC. The whole variable domain, remainder taken from reference TRBV7-9 and TRBJ2-7, is DTGVSQNPRHKITKRGQNVTFRCDPISEHNRLYWYRQTLGQGPEFLTYFQNEAQLEKSRLLSDRFSAERPKGSFSTLEIQRTEQGDSAMYLCASTSASGRGSEQYFGPGTRLTVT.

The DNA for the CDR3 is TGTGCCTGGAGTGTCCGGATTGGCTACACCTTC. Translating it yields CAWSVRIGYTF. The rearrangement links TRBV30 to TRBJ1-2; D uncertain. The germline V gene has CDR1 GTSNPN and CDR2 SVGIG (reference sequence). The CDR3 has 11 amino acids. V lost 0 bases, J lost 7 bases, and 6 bases lay in between.

The CDR3 reads CASSSRGAGDNYEQYF. CDR3 nucleotide sequence: TGTGCCAGCAGCTCAAGGGGGGCAGGCGACAACTACGAGCAGTACTTC. The chain carries TRBV11-2 and TRBJ2-7; the D call may be TRBD1 or TRBD2 (6 bases each). V was trimmed by 4 bases and J by 3 bases, leaving 19 bases between them. This CDR3 contains 16 residues. CDR1 SGHAT and CDR2 FQNNGV come from the germline V gene.

This clonotype was detected a few times. The V gene is TRBV28, the J gene TRBJ2-1; maybe TRBD2 (6 bases). V lost 6 bases, J lost 10 bases, and 19 bases lay in between. The germline V gene encodes CDR1 MDHEN and CDR2 SYDVKM. The CDR3 length is 14 residues. In nucleotides, the CDR3 is TGTGCCAGCAGAGGTGTTAGGGTGCGGGGAGAGCAGTTCTTC. It codes for CASRGVRVRGEQFF.

The V and J genes are TRBV25-1 and TRBJ2-5, with a weak D call TRBD2 (6 bases). Germline CDR1 reads MGHDK; CDR2 reads SYGVNS. V was trimmed by 3 bases and J by 5 bases, leaving 19 bases between them. The CDR3 has 16 residues. The chain's CDR3 is CASSDPPGSRGETQYF. CDR3 sequence (DNA): TGTGCCAGCAGTGACCCTCCGGGCTCCCGGGGGGAGACCCAGTACTTC. Supplemented by reference TRBV25-1 and TRBJ2-5, the full variable domain reads EADIYQTPRYLVIGTGKKITLECSQTMGHDKMYWYQQDPGMELHLIHYSYGVNSTEKGDLSSESTVSRIRTEHFPLTLESARPSHTSQYLCASSDPPGSRGETQYFGPGTRLLVL.

The CDR3 sequence is CASSFGTEDGYTF. The CDR3, as DNA: TGTGCCAGCAGCTTCGGGACAGAAGATGGCTACACCTTC. This sequence joins TRBV7-2 and TRBJ1-2, with 7 bases that match TRBD1. Trimming cost V 3 bases and J 6 bases; bases outside gene matches: 4. CDR1 and CDR2 (germline): SGHTA, FQGNSA. CDR3 length: 13 residues.

This clonotype has only a few counts. The chain combines TRBV6-6 with TRBJ2-1; 10 bases fit TRBD1. Germline-derived CDR1 and CDR2 are MNHNY and SVGAGI (reference sequence). The CDR3 totals 15 residues. Losses at the gene ends were 0 bases for V and 7 bases for J; bases not matched to a gene: 3. The CDR3 sequence is CASSYSGTGVNEQFF. The CDR3 region has the DNA TGTGCCAGCAGTTACTCGGGGACAGGGGTAAATGAGCAGTTCTTC.

The table lists this clonotype with a few counts. In nucleotides, the CDR3 is TGCGCCAGCAGCCAAGATGGGAGACTTGTCACAGATACGCAGTATTTT. Its translation: CASSQDGRLVTDTQYF. This rearrangement joins TRBV4-1 to TRBJ2-3; possibly TRBD2 for D (5 bases). This CDR3 has 16 residues. CDR1 MGHRA and CDR2 YSYEKL come from the germline V gene. Trimming pared 0 bases from V and 2 bases from J, leaving 12 bases between.

This clonotype was counted ten times or more. The CDR3 region has the DNA TGTGCCAGCAGCTCACCGGGACTAGCGGGGGGATCCTCCTACAATGAGCAGTTCTTC. Translated, it gives CASSSPGLAGGSSYNEQFF. This chain uses TRBV7-2 with TRBJ2-1; 15 nucleotides align to TRBD2. This CDR3 has 19 residues. CDR1 and CDR2 (germline): SGHTA, FQGNSA. V gave up 4 bases and J gave up 0 bases; unmatched junction bases: 7.

V usage is TRBV30 and J usage is TRBJ2-3, with no clear D. Trimming took 1 base from V and 2 from J, leaving 1 base between them. This CDR3 region has 11 residues. Germline V gene lookup returns CDR1 GTSNPN and CDR2 SVGIG (reference sequence). The CDR3 here is CAWSDTDTQYF. DNA of the CDR3: TGTGCCTGGAGTGACACAGATACGCAGTATTTT.